This paragraph covers one T cell receptor beta chain sequence. This sample was taken from a study of blood T cell repertoires in COVID-19. V lost 7 bases and J lost 1; bases outside the gene matches: 3. This CDR3 region has 14 residues. CDR1 GTSNPN and CDR2 SVGIG come from the germline V gene (reference sequence). Measured with immunoSEQ multiplex PCR; TCRdb has only the in-frame clones, and not every one. The repertoire includes about 300,000 clones, more than 70% of them detected once, and under 2% sits in the top ten. The sequenced material came from peripheral blood. This chain joins TRBV30 and TRBJ2-5; the match to TRBD2 covers 13 bases. This clonotype was sampled from a woman between 50 and 59 years old with acute or convalescent COVID-19. The CDR3 is CAFRLAGGQETQYF. DNA of the CDR3: TGTGCCTTCCGACTAGCGGGAGGCCAAGAGACCCAGTACTTC. Full variable domain (remainder filled in from reference TRBV30 and TRBJ2-5): SQTIHQWPATLVQPVGSPLSLECTVEGTSNPNLYWYRQAAGRGLQLLFYSVGIGQISSEVPQNLSASRPQDRQFILSSKKLLLSDSGFYLCAFRLAGGQETQYFGPGTRLLVL.